This TCR beta chain was identified in a study of T cells after yellow fever vaccination. Study conclusions and caveats: FACS-sorted repertoires could contain abundant clonotypes contaminating from the bulk population. The CD4 compartment and the CD8 compartment contained a small share of clonotypes in common. Most clones from primary vaccination resurfaced after the booster (approximately 97% CD4, around 91% CD8).

UMIs and a universal primer site were added when TCR cDNA was made by 5'RACE template switching. TCRdb processed the 5' RACE reads anew with MiXCR; each CDR3 protein has one entry. The data contain about 240,000 distinct CDR3 sequences, less than 9% of them singletons. This clonotype was seen many times. Its antigen remains unknown. The source of this sequence is a man under 40 who received the YFV17D yellow fever vaccine. The sequencing here drew on CD4+ T cells sorted from PBMCs, taken 15 days after the yellow fever booster vaccination.

The CDR3 spells CASSTLLGQDTGELFF. CDR3 DNA sequence: TGTGCCAGCAGTACGCTACTCGGACAGGACACCGGGGAGCTGTTTTTT. The chain has TRBV12-3 or TRBV12-4 and TRBJ2-2; TRBD1 matches at 7 bases. Unmatched junction bases numbered 9, after V lost 5 bases and J lost 3 bases. The CDR3 extends over 16 amino acids.